This T cell receptor (beta chain) was captured by sequencing in a study of blood T cell repertoires in COVID-19. The germline gives CDR1 SGHTA, CDR2 FQGNSA. The junction had 20 bases not matched to a gene; V was cut back by 4 bases and J by 7 bases. CDR3 length: 18 amino acids. Repertoires were generated with immunoSEQ multiplex PCR, while TCRdb's copy carries only in-frame clones and drops some. The top ten clones hold 2% to 3% of a sample with fewer than 80,000 clones, around 90% of them seen once. This chain uses TRBV7-2 with TRBJ2-3, with 7 bases lining up with TRBD2. The sequence was collected from a human donor in a cohort sampled during active COVID-19. Material: peripheral blood. CDR3 nucleotides: TGTGCCAGCAGCTCGAGGGTCAAGGGAATAAGCGGGATGAATACGCAGTATTTT. This sequence encodes CASSSRVKGISGMNTQYF.